This T cell receptor beta chain was sequenced during a study of blood T cell repertoires in COVID-19. For the study at large: Collection of acute and convalescent COVID-19 samples took place in the United States, Italy and Spain.

Assay used: immunoSEQ multiplex PCR; TCRdb lists only in-frame clones, some missing. The sample lists 200,000 to 250,000 clones, 87% occurring once. The J segment lost 0 bases and the V segment lost 2 bases, leaving 6 bases of the junction unmatched. The length of the CDR3 is 16 residues. CDR1 and CDR2 (germline): KGHSH, LQKENI. This clone was observed a single time. Participant-reported clinical history was the basis for cohort assignment. The sequence came from a woman between 25 and 40 years old with acute COVID-19. The V call is TRBV18, the J call TRBJ2-5, with 7 bases aligning to TRBD1. Sequencing was done on a sample of PBMCs or T cells enriched from blood (not recorded which). Written as DNA, the CDR3 is TGTGCCAGCTCACCAACCTTGACAGGGTACCAAGAGACCCAGTACTTC. Translation gives CASSPTLTGYQETQYF.